These 18 T cell receptor beta chains were sequenced from one sample in a study of T cell responses to AZD1222 COVID-19 vaccine. Some clones are missing from TCRdb's copy, which holds only in-frame ones; the method was immunoSEQ multiplex PCR. The sample carries about 78,000 clones, 90% recorded once. Here the sequenced sample was peripheral blood, taken 28 days after the second AZD1222 dose. These receptors originate from an adult who received the AZD1222 COVID-19 vaccine.

Only one count was recorded for this clone. J is TRBJ1-1 and V is TRBV6-5, with D perhaps matching TRBD1 (5 bases). V was cut by 5 bases and J by 3 bases, with 13 bases left in between. This CDR3 spans 14 amino acids. CDR1 and CDR2 from the germline V gene are MNHEY and SVGAGI. The chain's CDR3 is CASSPQGSDTEAFF. CDR3 bases: TGTGCCAGCAGTCCTCAGGGATCGGACACTGAAGCTTTCTTT.

The chain recombines TRBV2 with TRBJ2-1; D possibly corresponds to TRBD2 (5 bases). The germline V and J ends were trimmed by 5 bases and 5 bases, with 13 bases remaining between them. The CDR3 spans 14 residues. Germline CDR1 is SNHLY and CDR2 is FYNNEI. The CDR3 DNA is TGTGCCAGCAGTCTAGCAAGAAGCCACAATGAGCAGTTCTTC. It translates to CASSLARSHNEQFF.

This chain joins TRBV12-3 or TRBV12-4 and TRBJ2-1, with D tentatively TRBD2 (5 bases). This CDR3 comprises 13 residues. The ends were cut back, 2 bases at V and 6 bases at J, with 8 bases in the middle. Here the CDR3 reads CASSLLEGNEQFF. As DNA, the CDR3 is TGTGCCAGCAGTTTATTAGAGGGCAATGAGCAGTTCTTC.

The chain couples TRBV6-6 to TRBJ1-2; 10 bases are a match to TRBD1. CDR3 length: 16 amino acids. The junction had 10 bases not matched to a gene; V was cut back by 5 bases and J by 4 bases. Per the germline V gene, CDR1 is MNHNY and CDR2 is SVGAGI (reference sequence). The CDR3 sequence: CASSRIPGQGSYGYTF. CDR3 coding DNA: TGTGCCAGCAGTCGAATACCGGGACAGGGGAGCTATGGCTACACCTTC.

This sequence joins TRBV7-9 and TRBJ2-1; no clear D gene. From germline, CDR1 is SEHNR and CDR2 FQNEAQ (reference sequence). The ends were cut back, 5 bases at V and 1 base at J, with 6 bases in the middle. The CDR3 runs 13 residues. CDR3 nucleotide sequence: TGTGCCAGCAGCCCGGGTTCCTACAATGAGCAGTTCTTC. Its protein is CASSPGSYNEQFF.

This clone was seen a single time. This chain joins TRBV5-6 and TRBJ1-4; 8 bases are shared with TRBD1. V was pared by 2 bases and J by 3 bases, with 9 bases of the junction left unmatched. This CDR3 spans 17 amino acids. The germline V gene encodes CDR1 SGHDT and CDR2 YYEEEE. The CDR3 DNA follows: TGTGCCAGCAGCTTCAGGCAGGGGGCGCGGGCTAATGAAAAACTGTTTTTT. Amino acids: CASSFRQGARANEKLFF.

The DNA for the CDR3 is TGTGCCTGGAGTCTGTGGGATGAGCAGTTCTTC. Translated: CAWSLWDEQFF. This chain uses TRBV30 with TRBJ2-1; D remains ambiguous. Germline V gene data show CDR1 as GTSNPN and CDR2 as SVGIG (reference sequence). V was clipped by 2 bases and J by 8 bases, with 7 bases between them. This CDR3 region has 11 residues.

The V and J genes are TRBV7-8 and TRBJ1-1; D call uncertain. The V end was cut by 2 bases, the J end by 4 bases, with 14 bases between. This CDR3 is 15 amino acids long. Germline CDR1 reads SGHVS; CDR2 reads FQNEAQ. The CDR3 coding sequence is TGTGCCAGCAGCTTAAGGGTCAAGCTGGGCACTGAAGCTTTCTTT. It is translated as CASSLRVKLGTEAFF.

The chain recombines TRBV3-1 (or the pseudogene TRBV3-2) with TRBJ2-7; D is tentatively TRBD1 or TRBD2 (5 bases each). The CDR3 sequence is 14 residues long. Looked up from germline, CDR1 is LGHDT and CDR2 is YNNKEL (reference sequence). Trimming cost V 1 base and J 4 bases, with 11 bases left between them. The CDR3 reads CASSQGLGEYEQYF. The CDR3 bases are TGTGCCAGCAGCCAAGGCCTGGGGGAGTACGAGCAGTACTTC.

This chain links TRBV19 with TRBJ2-7; 7 bases map to TRBD1. Per the germline V gene, CDR1 is LNHDA and CDR2 is SQIVND (reference sequence). V gave up 9 bases and J gave up 2 bases; unmatched junction bases: 13. The CDR3 has 15 amino acids. CDR3 nucleotides: TGTGCCAGCCGGACGGCCGGGACAGCCGCCTACGAGCAGTACTTC. Residues: CASRTAGTAAYEQYF.

By frequency in the sample, this clone is medium-sized. The chain employs TRBV29-1 and TRBJ1-1; D remains unclear. Germline V gene data show CDR1 as SQVTM and CDR2 as ANQGSEA. V was trimmed by 2 bases and J by 0 bases, leaving 10 bases between them. This CDR3 is built from 14 residues. The CDR3: CSVEYVGVNTEAFF. CDR3 DNA: TGCAGCGTTGAATATGTTGGAGTGAACACTGAAGCTTTCTTT.

V gene TRBV14 combines with J gene TRBJ1-1; no firm D call. Between the trimmed V and J ends, which lost 3 bases and 5 bases, there was a span of 10 bases. CDR1 is SGHDN, CDR2 FVKESK, per germline. The CDR3 covers 13 residues. The CDR3 loop is CASSQSQLTEAFF. In DNA form, the CDR3 reads TGTGCCAGCAGCCAGTCACAGCTTACTGAAGCTTTCTTT.

The gene calls are TRBV7-3 and TRBJ1-1, with TRBD1 as a possible D gene (6 bases). Germline V CDR1 and CDR2: SGHTA, FQGTGA. The CDR3 sequence is 14 residues long. V shed 3 bases and J shed 11 bases, with 19 bases lying between them. The CDR3 loop is CASSLGGSIDDAFF. The DNA of the CDR3 is TGTGCCAGCAGCTTGGGGGGCTCAATCGATGATGCTTTCTTT. Combining the CDR3 with reference TRBV7-3 and TRBJ1-1 gives the whole variable domain GAGVSQTPSNKVTEKGKYVELRCDPISGHTALYWYRQSLGQGPEFLIYFQGTGAADDSGLPNDRFFAVRPEGSVSTLKIQRTERGDSAVYLCASSLGGSIDDAFFGQGTRLTVV.

The chain recombines TRBV3-1 (or the pseudogene TRBV3-2) with TRBJ1-2; possibly TRBD1 for D (5 bases). The CDR3 contains 15 residues. V lost 4 bases to trimming and J lost 4 bases, with 16 bases between them. Germline V CDR1 and CDR2: LGHDT, YNNKEL (reference sequence). CDR3 loop: CASSPPSGTRYGYTF. In DNA form, the CDR3 reads TGTGCCAGCAGCCCGCCTTCCGGGACCCGCTATGGCTACACCTTC.

The V gene is TRBV30, the J gene TRBJ1-5, with D tentatively TRBD1 (5 bases). This CDR3 spans 13 amino acids. CDR1 GTSNPN and CDR2 SVGIG come from the germline V gene (reference sequence). The ends were cut back, 0 bases at V and 3 bases at J, with 6 bases in the middle. In DNA, the CDR3 is TGTGCCTGGAGTGTGGGGGACAATCAGCCCCAGCATTTT. As protein: CAWSVGDNQPQHF.

This clone came up a few times. The chain carries TRBV6-4 and TRBJ1-1; possibly TRBD1 for D (6 bases). The germline V gene encodes CDR1 MRHNA and CDR2 SNTAGT. CDR3 length: 13 amino acids. V dropped 3 bases and J dropped 4 bases, with 9 bases sitting between them. The CDR3 DNA is TGTGCCAGCAGTGAAATCAGGGGCACTGAAGCTTTCTTT. Its protein product is CASSEIRGTEAFF.

J is TRBJ2-3 and V is TRBV27, with D possibly matching TRBD2 (6 bases). Trimming removed 10 bases at V and 0 bases at J, with 11 bases between. Germline CDR1 MNHEY, CDR2 SMNVEV (reference sequence). The CDR3 is 13 amino acids. The CDR3 sequence: CATAEGSTDTQYF. The CDR3 bases are TGTGCCACAGCGGAGGGGAGCACAGATACGCAGTATTTT.

The V call is TRBV9, the J call TRBJ1-1, with 12 bases lining up with TRBD1. The CDR3 has 16 residues. Looked up from germline, CDR1 is SGDLS and CDR2 is YYNGEE. Trimming took 4 bases from V and 1 from J; bases not matched to a gene: 5. CDR3 coding DNA: TGTGCCAGCAGCTCCGGGACAGGGGGCAGGAACACTGAAGCTTTCTTT. It translates to CASSSGTGGRNTEAFF.